This T cell receptor beta chain is drawn from a study of T cell changes during pregnancy in multiple sclerosis. Clones were read by immunoSEQ multiplex PCR, and TCRdb kept only the in-frame ones, dropping some. The table shows about 87,000 clones, with about 93% occurring only once. CDR3 length: 13 amino acids. CDR1 is SEHNR and CDR2 is FQNEAQ in the germline V gene (reference sequence). V lost 8 bases and J 5 bases, leaving 15 bases between the germline ends. The TCR sequence derives from a female donor in good health, enrolled as a control in a pregnancy study. Source: peripheral blood, taken in the third trimester of pregnancy. This chain links TRBV7-9 with TRBJ1-2; no reliable D call. The CDR3 sequence is CASVPGLSYGYTF. As DNA, the CDR3 is TGTGCCAGCGTTCCGGGTTTGTCGTATGGCTACACCTTC.